Listed below are T cell receptor beta chains from one sample, sequenced in a study of siplizumab effects on memory and regulatory T cells. The assay was immunoSEQ multiplex PCR, and TCRdb's table has in-frame clones only and misses some. This sample has tens of thousands of clones, with less than 90% found just once. What was sequenced was naive CD8+ T cells sorted from blood. These receptors all stem from a human donor in good health. The CDR3 runs from the conserved cysteine through the conserved F or W. D genes are given only for firm matches.

j_call: TRBJ2-5; v_call: TRBV7-2; d_call: TRBD2; cdr3_nt: TGTGCCAGCAGTCTAGGCCTACGGCGCCCAGCGGGGGGAGAGACCCAGTACTTC; cdr3_aa: CASSLGLRRPAGGETQYF
j_call: TRBJ1-5; v_call: TRBV5-8; d_call: .; cdr3_nt: TGTGCCAGCAGCACTGGACAGACCAGCAATCAGCCCCAGCATTTT; cdr3_aa: CASSTGQTSNQPQHF
j_call: TRBJ2-1; v_call: TRBV14; d_call: .; cdr3_nt: TGTGCCAGCAGCCTGACGACAGACTCTAGCTCCTACAATGAGCAGTTCTTC; cdr3_aa: CASSLTTDSSSYNEQFF
j_call: TRBJ2-3; v_call: TRBV7-9; d_call: .; cdr3_nt: TGTGCCAGCAGCTGGAGGATCGCAGATACGCAGTATTTT; cdr3_aa: CASSWRIADTQYF
j_call: TRBJ2-5; v_call: TRBV25-1; d_call: .; cdr3_nt: TGTGCCAGCAGTGCCTGGGACGGCACAGAGACCCAGTACTTC; cdr3_aa: CASSAWDGTETQYF
j_call: TRBJ1-4; v_call: TRBV29-1; d_call: TRBD1; cdr3_nt: TGCAGCGTTCAGGGGGACAGGTCTAATTTAGATGAAAAACTGTTTTTT; cdr3_aa: CSVQGDRSNLDEKLFF
j_call: TRBJ2-7; v_call: TRBV19; d_call: .; cdr3_nt: TGTGCCAGTAGTATAAGTGGGGATGCCTACGAGCAGTACTTC; cdr3_aa: CASSISGDAYEQYF
j_call: TRBJ2-1; v_call: TRBV10-2; d_call: TRBD1; cdr3_nt: TGCGCCAGCAGGTTGACAGGGGTCCTCAACAATGAGCAGTTCTTC; cdr3_aa: CASRLTGVLNNEQFF
j_call: TRBJ1-1; v_call: TRBV7-9; d_call: .; cdr3_nt: TGTGCCAGCCAACGGGCGGGGACCATCGAAGCTTTCTTT; cdr3_aa: CASQRAGTIEAFF
j_call: TRBJ1-5; v_call: TRBV15; d_call: TRBD1; cdr3_nt: TGTGCCACCGGGACAGGGGCTAATAATCAGCCCCAGCATTTT; cdr3_aa: CATGTGANNQPQHF
j_call: TRBJ2-7; v_call: TRBV5-6; d_call: .; cdr3_nt: TGTGCCAGCAGCTTCCCGGGATCGAACTACGAGCAGTACTTC; cdr3_aa: CASSFPGSNYEQYF
j_call: TRBJ2-3; v_call: TRBV4-1; d_call: TRBD2; cdr3_nt: TGCGCCAGCAGCGACAGAGGACTAGCGGGAGTAGATACGCAGTATTTT; cdr3_aa: CASSDRGLAGVDTQYF